Below, one TCR beta chain is given with its context. Its antigen is unknown. The authors extracted RNA and reverse transcribed it into cDNA as the sequencing template. Data came from immunoSEQ multiplex PCR; TCRdb stores just in-frame clones and leaves some out. The sample shows about 250,000 clones, roughly 60% of them seen only once. This CDR3 is built from 13 residues. Germline V CDR1 and CDR2: SNHLY, FYNNEI. V lost 8 bases, J lost 3 bases, and 11 bases lay in between. This record belongs to a study of CD8+ T cells in alopecia areata. Study-level background: Treatment with tofacitinib (6 to 18 months) was followed by 6 months off drug. Percentage of affected scalp area was the basis on which treated patients' severity was scored. General study points: Scalp clonality, together with expanded CD8+ clones among the top 100, fell significantly with tofacitinib. With just one nonresponder, it is still uncertain whether baseline CD8+ expansion relates to response.

Treatment defined: oral pan-JAK inhibitor, 5-10 mg twice daily. The sequence was obtained from a human donor with alopecia areata. Material: CD4+ T cells sorted from blood, obtained around week 54, from a patient treated with tofacitinib. This chain joins TRBV2 and TRBJ1-5, with D tentatively TRBD1 (6 bases). Here the CDR3 DNA reads TGTGCCAGCGGGTCGGGGGCCAATCAGCCCCAGCATTTT. Residues: CASGSGANQPQHF. Full variable domain (remainder filled in from reference TRBV2 and TRBJ1-5): EPEVTQTPSHQVTQMGQEVILRCVPISNHLYFYWYRQILGQKVEFLVSFYNNEISEKSEIFDDQFSVERPDGSNFTLKIRSTKLEDSAMYFCASGSGANQPQHFGDGTRLSIL.